This record covers a single T cell receptor (beta chain). Some clones are missing from TCRdb's copy, which holds only in-frame ones; the method was immunoSEQ multiplex PCR. Here the sample spans 400,000 to 500,000 clones, roughly 84% being singletons. This entry belongs to a study of blood T cell repertoires in COVID-19. Those who participated ranged in age from roughly 18 to 89 years and resided in around 22 US areas. Germline CDR1 reads WNHNN; CDR2 reads SYGVQD (reference sequence). CDR3 length: 16 residues. Trimming stripped 6 bases from V and 2 bases from J, with 19 bases between. This sequence originates from a woman under 30 who had been exposed to COVID-19. The chain is built from TRBV10-1 and TRBJ2-5; possibly TRBD1 for D (7 bases). Sequencing was done on a sample of PBMCs or T cells enriched from blood (not recorded which). The CDR3 region has the DNA TGCGCCAGCAGCCCCGGCAGGGGGGCCGTACAAGAGACCCAGTACTTC. Translated, it gives CASSPGRGAVQETQYF.